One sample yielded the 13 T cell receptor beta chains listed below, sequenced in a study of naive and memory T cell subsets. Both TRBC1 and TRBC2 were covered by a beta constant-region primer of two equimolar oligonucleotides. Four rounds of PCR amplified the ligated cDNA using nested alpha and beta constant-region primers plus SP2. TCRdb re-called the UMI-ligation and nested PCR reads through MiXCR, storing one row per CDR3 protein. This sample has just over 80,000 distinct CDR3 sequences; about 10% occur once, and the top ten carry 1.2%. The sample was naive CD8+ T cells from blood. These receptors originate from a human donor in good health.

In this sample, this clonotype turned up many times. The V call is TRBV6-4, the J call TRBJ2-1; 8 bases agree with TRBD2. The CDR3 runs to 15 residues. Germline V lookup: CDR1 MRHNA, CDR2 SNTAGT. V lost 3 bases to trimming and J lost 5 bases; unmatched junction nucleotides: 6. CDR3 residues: CASSEASGLNNEQFF. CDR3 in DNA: TGTGCCAGCAGTGAGGCTAGCGGGCTTAACAATGAGCAGTTCTTC.

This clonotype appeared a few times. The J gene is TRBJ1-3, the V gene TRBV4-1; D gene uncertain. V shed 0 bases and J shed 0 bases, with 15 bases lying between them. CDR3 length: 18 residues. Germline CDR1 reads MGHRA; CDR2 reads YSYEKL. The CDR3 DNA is TGCGCCAGCAGCCAAGATGTTGAGAGGGTACACTCTGGAAACACCATATATTTT. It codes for CASSQDVERVHSGNTIYF.

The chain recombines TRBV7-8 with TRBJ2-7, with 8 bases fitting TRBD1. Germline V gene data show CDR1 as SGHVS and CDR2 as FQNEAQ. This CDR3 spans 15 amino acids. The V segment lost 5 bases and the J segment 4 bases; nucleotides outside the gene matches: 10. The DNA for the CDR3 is TGTGCCAGCAGCCAACCTGGACAGGGTATTTACGAGCAGTACTTC. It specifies CASSQPGQGIYEQYF.

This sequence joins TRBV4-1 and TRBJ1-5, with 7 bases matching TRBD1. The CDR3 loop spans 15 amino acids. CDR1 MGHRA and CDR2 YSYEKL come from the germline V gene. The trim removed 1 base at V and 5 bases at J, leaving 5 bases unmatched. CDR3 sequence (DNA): TGCGCCAGCAGCCAAGCAGGGGGAGCTCATCAGCCCCAGCATTTT. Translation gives CASSQAGGAHQPQHF.

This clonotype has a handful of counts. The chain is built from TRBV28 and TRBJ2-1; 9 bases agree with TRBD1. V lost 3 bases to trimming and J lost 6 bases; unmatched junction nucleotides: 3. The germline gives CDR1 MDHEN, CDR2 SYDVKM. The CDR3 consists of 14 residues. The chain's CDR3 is CASSFPGQGNEQFF. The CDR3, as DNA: TGTGCCAGCAGTTTCCCGGGACAGGGCAATGAGCAGTTCTTC.

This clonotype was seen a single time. The CDR3 DNA follows: TGCAGTGCTAGAGAAGTGAGCGATGAGCAGTTCTTC. It translates to CSAREVSDEQFF. V and J are TRBV20-1 and TRBJ2-1; the D is unclear. The germline V and J ends were trimmed by 0 bases and 8 bases, with 8 bases remaining between them. The CDR3 is 12 residues long. Germline V gene sequence: CDR1 DFQATT, CDR2 SNEGSKA (reference sequence).

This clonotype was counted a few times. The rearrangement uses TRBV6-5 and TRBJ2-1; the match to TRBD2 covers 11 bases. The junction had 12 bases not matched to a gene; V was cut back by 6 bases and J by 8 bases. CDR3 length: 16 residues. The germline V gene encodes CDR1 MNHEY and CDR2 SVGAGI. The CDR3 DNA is TGTGCCAGCAGACCCAGACTAGCGGGATATTTTGATGAGCAGTTCTTC. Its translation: CASRPRLAGYFDEQFF.

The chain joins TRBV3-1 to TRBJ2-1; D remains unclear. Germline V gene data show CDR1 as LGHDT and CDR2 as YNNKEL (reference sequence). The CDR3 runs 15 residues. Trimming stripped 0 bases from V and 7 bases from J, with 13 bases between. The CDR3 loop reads CASSQDSSIGNEQFF. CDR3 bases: TGTGCCAGCAGCCAAGATTCATCGATCGGTAATGAGCAGTTCTTC.

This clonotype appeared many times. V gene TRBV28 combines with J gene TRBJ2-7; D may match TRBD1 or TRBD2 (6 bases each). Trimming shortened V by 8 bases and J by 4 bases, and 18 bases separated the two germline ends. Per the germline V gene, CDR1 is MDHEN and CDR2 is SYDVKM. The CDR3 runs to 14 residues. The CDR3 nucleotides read TGTGCCAGCTTGGTTAGCGGAGGGGGATACGAGCAGTACTTC. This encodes CASLVSGGGYEQYF.

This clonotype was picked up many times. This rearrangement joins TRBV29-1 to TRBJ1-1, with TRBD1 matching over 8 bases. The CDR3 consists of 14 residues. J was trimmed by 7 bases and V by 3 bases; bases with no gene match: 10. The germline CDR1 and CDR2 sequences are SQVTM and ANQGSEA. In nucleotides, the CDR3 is TGCAGCGTTGATGGGGGCAGGGGGCCGGTTGAAGCTTTCTTT. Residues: CSVDGGRGPVEAFF.

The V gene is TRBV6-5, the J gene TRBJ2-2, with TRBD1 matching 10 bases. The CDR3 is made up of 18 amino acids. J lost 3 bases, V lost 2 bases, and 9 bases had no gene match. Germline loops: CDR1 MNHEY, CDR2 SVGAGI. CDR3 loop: CASSYRSSGTGDTGELFF. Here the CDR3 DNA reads TGTGCCAGCAGTTACCGATCTTCCGGGACAGGGGACACCGGGGAGCTGTTTTTT.

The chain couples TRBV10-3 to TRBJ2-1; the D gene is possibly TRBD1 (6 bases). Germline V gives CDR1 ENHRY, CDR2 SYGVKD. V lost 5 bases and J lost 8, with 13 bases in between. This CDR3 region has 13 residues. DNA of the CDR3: TGTGCCATCAGTACGACAGGTGTGGATGAGCAGTTCTTC. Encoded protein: CAISTTGVDEQFF.

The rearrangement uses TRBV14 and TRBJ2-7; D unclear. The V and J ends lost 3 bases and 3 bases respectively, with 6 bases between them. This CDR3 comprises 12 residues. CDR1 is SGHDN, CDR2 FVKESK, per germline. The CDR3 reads CASSQAYYEQYF. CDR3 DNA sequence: TGTGCCAGCAGCCAGGCCTACTACGAGCAGTACTTC.